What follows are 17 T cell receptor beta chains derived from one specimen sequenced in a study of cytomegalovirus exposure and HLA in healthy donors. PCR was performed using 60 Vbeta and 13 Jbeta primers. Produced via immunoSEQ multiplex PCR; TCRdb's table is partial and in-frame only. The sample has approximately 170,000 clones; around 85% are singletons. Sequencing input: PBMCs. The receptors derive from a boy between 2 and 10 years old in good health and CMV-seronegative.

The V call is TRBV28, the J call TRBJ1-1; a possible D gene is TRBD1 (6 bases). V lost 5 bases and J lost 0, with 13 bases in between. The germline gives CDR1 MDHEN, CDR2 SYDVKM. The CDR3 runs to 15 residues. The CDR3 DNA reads TGTGCCAGCAGTCTTAGGGGGGGGATGAACACTGAAGCTTTCTTT. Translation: CASSLRGGMNTEAFF.

CDR3 sequence reads: CASSFQAGGEQFF. Here the CDR3 DNA reads TGCGCCAGCAGCTTCCAGGCCGGGGGGGAGCAGTTCTTC. The V call is TRBV5-1, the J call TRBJ2-1; 7 bases match TRBD2. The V segment lost 2 bases and the J segment 10 bases; nucleotides outside the gene matches: 6. The CDR3 contains 13 residues. The V gene's germline CDR1 is SGHRS and CDR2 YFSETQ.

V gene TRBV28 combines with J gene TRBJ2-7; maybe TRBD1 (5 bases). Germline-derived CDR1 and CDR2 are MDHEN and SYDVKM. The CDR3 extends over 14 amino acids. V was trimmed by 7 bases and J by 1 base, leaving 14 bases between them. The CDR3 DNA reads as TGTGCCAGCACCATGGACATCCTTTCCTACGAGCAGTACTTC. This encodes CASTMDILSYEQYF.

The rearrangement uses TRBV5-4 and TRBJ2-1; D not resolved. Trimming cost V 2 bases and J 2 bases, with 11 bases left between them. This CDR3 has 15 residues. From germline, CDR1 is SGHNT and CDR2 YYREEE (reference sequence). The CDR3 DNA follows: TGTGCCAGCAGCTTAACGGTGTTGGCCTACAATGAGCAGTTCTTC. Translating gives CASSLTVLAYNEQFF.

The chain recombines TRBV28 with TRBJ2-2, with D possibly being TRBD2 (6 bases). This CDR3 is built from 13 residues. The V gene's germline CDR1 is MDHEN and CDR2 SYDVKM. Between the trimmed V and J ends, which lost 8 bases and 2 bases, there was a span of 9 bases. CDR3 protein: CASWDSNTGELFF. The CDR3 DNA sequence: TGTGCCAGCTGGGACTCAAACACCGGGGAGCTGTTTTTT.

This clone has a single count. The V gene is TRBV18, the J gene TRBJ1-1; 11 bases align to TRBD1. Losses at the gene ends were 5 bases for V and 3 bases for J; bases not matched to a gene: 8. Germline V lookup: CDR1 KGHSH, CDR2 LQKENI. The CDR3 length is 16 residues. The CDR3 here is CASSSMRGQGDTEAFF. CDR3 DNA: TGTGCCAGCTCATCTATGCGGGGACAGGGGGACACTGAAGCTTTCTTT. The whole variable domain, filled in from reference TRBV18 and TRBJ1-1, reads NAGVMQNPRHLVRRRGQEARLRCSPMKGHSHVYWYRQLPEEGLKFMVYLQKENIIDESGMPKERFSAEFPKEGPSILRIQQVVRGDSAAYFCASSSMRGQGDTEAFFGQGTRLTVV.

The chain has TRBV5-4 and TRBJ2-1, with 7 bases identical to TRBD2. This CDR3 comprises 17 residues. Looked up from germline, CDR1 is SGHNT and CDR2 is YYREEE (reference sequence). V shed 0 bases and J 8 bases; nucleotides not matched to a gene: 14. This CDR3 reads CASSLASLRERVHEQFF. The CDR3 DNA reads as TGTGCCAGCAGCTTGGCCTCTTTGCGGGAGCGGGTGCATGAGCAGTTCTTC. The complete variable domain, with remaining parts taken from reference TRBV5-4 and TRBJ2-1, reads ETGVTQSPTHLIKTRGQQVTLRCSSQSGHNTVSWYQQALGQGPQFIFQYYREEENGRGNFPPRFSGLQFPNYSSELNVNALELDDSALYLCASSLASLRERVHEQFFGPGTRLTVL.

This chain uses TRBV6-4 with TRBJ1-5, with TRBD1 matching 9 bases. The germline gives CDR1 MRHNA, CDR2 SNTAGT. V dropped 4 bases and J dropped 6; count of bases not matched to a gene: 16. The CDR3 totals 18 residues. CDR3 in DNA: TGTGCCAGCAGTGTGGGAGGGTTAAGGGACAGGGAGGCTCAGCCCCAGCATTTT. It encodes CASSVGGLRDREAQPQHF.

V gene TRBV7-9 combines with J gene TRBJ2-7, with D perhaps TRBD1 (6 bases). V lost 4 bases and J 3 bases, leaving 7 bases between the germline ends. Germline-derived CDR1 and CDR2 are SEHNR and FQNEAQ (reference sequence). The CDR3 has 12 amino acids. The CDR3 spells CASSSQGYEQYF. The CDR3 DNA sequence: TGTGCCAGCAGCTCACAGGGCTACGAGCAGTACTTC.

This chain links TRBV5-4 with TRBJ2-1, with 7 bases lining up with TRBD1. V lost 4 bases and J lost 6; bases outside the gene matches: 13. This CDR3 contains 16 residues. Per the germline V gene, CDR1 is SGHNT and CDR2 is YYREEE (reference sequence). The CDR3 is CASSRPGQAPSNEQFF. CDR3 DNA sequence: TGTGCCAGCAGCAGACCCGGACAGGCTCCCTCCAATGAGCAGTTCTTC.

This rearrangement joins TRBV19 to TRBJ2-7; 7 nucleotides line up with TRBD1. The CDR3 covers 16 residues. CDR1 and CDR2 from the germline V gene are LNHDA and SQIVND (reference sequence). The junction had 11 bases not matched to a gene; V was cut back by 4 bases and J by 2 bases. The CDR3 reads CASSTFRGRGTYEQYF. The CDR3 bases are TGTGCCAGTAGTACCTTTCGTGGCAGGGGGACCTACGAGCAGTACTTC.

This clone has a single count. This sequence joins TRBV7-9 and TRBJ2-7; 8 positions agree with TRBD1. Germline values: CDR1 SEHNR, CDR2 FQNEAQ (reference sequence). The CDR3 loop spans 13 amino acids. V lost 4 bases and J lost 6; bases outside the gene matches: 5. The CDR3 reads CASSSRGRFEQYV. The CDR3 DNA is TGTGCCAGCAGCTCCAGGGGGCGCTTCGAGCAGTACGTC.

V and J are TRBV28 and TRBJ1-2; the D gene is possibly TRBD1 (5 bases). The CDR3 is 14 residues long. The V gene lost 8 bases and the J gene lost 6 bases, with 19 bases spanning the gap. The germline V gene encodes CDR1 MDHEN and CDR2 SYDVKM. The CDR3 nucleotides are TGTGCCAGCGGCCGCGGGGGGTCGGCCCATGGCTACACCTTC. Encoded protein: CASGRGGSAHGYTF.

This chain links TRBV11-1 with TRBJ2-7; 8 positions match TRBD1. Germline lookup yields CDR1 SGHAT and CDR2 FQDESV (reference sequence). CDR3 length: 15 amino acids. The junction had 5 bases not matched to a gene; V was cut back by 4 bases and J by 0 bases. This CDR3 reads CASSSRDRLSYEQYF. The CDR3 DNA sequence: TGTGCCAGCAGCTCCCGGGACAGGCTCTCCTACGAGCAGTACTTC.

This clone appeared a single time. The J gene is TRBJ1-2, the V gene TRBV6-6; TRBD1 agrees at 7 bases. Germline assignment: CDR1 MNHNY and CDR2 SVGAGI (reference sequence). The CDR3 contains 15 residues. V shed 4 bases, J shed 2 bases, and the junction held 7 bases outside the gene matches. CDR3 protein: CASSSPDRRNYGYTF. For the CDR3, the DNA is TGTGCCAGCAGTTCCCCGGACAGGAGGAACTATGGCTACACCTTC.

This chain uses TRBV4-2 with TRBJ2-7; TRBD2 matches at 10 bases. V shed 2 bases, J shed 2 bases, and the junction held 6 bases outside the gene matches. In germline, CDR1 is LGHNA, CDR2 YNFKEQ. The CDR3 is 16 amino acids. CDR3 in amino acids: CASSQQDSGGPYEQYF. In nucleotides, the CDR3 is TGTGCCAGCAGCCAACAAGATAGCGGGGGGCCCTACGAGCAGTACTTC.

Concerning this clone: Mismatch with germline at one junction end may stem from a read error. In DNA form, the CDR3 reads TGTGCCAGCAATAATCAGGGGTTTGCCCAAGAGACCCGGTACTTC. This gives the protein CASNNQGFAQETRYF. The genes are TRBV7-9 and TRBJ2-5, with D possibly TRBD1 on 6 matching bases. The CDR3 runs 15 residues. Germline CDR1 SEHNR, CDR2 FQNEAQ (reference sequence).